In this sample, the clone carrying this TCR beta chain turned up once. This entry is derived from a study of shared clonotypes between healthy human individuals. The CDR3 loop spans 17 amino acids. V was trimmed by 7 bases and J by 2 bases, leaving 23 bases between them. Germline CDR1 SEHNR, CDR2 FQNEAQ (reference sequence). TCRdb's copy holds only in-frame clones and misses some; the assay was immunoSEQ multiplex PCR. The sample records more than 550,000 clones, around 92% being singletons. CD45RO-negative, CCR7-selected cells formed the naive CD8 fraction, which excluded terminally differentiated effector memory CD45RA+ cells.

The sequence derives from a young man in good health. This rearrangement joins TRBV7-9 to TRBJ1-2; D not resolved. The specimen sequenced was naive CD8+ T cells sorted from blood. CDR3 in amino acids: CASTPSIAMLGNYGYTF. CDR3 nucleotides: TGTGCCAGCACCCCCTCCATAGCGATGTTGGGGAACTATGGCTACACCTTC.